This entry lists 18 T cell receptor beta chains sequenced from one sample in a study of CD8 T cells in Susac syndrome. About 0.5 to 1 ug RNA was reverse transcribed with random hexamers. TCRdb analysed the immunoSEQ multiplex PCR reads with MiXCR anew, one entry per CDR3 protein. The data hold approximately 110,000 distinct CDR3 sequences, with approximately 95% observed a single time. The source material was CD8+ T cells from PBMCs. The receptor set was obtained from a human donor with multiple sclerosis.

The chain employs TRBV5-1 and TRBJ2-7, with unresolved D. Germline V gene lookup returns CDR1 SGHRS and CDR2 YFSETQ. CDR3 length: 14 amino acids. V dropped 4 bases and J dropped 4 bases, with 15 bases sitting between them. The CDR3 DNA reads as TGCGCCAGCAGCCCCCACCCGGCAGGATACGAGCAGTACTTC. It translates to CASSPHPAGYEQYF.

V gene TRBV14 combines with J gene TRBJ2-7; the D is unclear. The germline V gene encodes CDR1 SGHDN and CDR2 FVKESK. The CDR3 spans 14 residues. Trimming cost V 4 bases and J 2 bases, with 12 bases left between them. Here the CDR3 DNA reads TGTGCCAGCAGCCTAAAGGACCGACCCTACGAGCAGTACGTC. Translation gives CASSLKDRPYEQYV.

The V and J genes are TRBV7-6 and TRBJ2-5, with TRBD2 identical over 10 bases. CDR1 and CDR2 from the germline V gene are SGHVS and FNYEAQ. The CDR3 runs 16 residues. The junction had 10 bases not matched to a gene; V was cut back by 2 bases and J by 7 bases. The CDR3 bases are TGTGCCAGCAGCTTAAATCCAGCGGGGGGGCGTGGGACCCAGTACTTC. This gives the protein CASSLNPAGGRGTQYF.

The V gene is TRBV5-1, the J gene TRBJ2-3, with D maybe TRBD2 (6 bases). Deletions cut 4 bases from V and 3 bases from J, with 15 bases between. The V gene's germline CDR1 is SGHRS and CDR2 YFSETQ. The CDR3 contains 15 residues. DNA of the CDR3: TGCGCCAGCAGCCCAGGACTATTCAAAACAGATACGCAGTATTTT. It codes for CASSPGLFKTDTQYF.

V gene TRBV28 combines with J gene TRBJ1-2, with D possibly TRBD1 on 6 matching bases. Germline V lookup: CDR1 MDHEN, CDR2 SYDVKM. CDR3 size: 14 residues. V gave up 2 bases and J gave up 7 bases, with 14 bases separating them. The chain's CDR3 is CASSLPRLQGGYTF. CDR3 in DNA: TGTGCCAGCAGTTTACCCCGCCTACAGGGTGGCTACACCTTC.

The rearrangement uses TRBV28 and TRBJ2-7, with a possible D match to TRBD2 (5 bases). V was trimmed by 3 bases and J by 0 bases, leaving 21 bases between them. Germline V gene data show CDR1 as MDHEN and CDR2 as SYDVKM. The CDR3 length is 18 residues. The CDR3 region is CASSFPTGGQLNSYEQYF. The CDR3 bases are TGTGCCAGCAGTTTTCCCACGGGCGGGCAGCTAAACTCCTACGAGCAGTACTTC.

The rearrangement joins TRBV10-3 to TRBJ1-2; D is perhaps TRBD1 (5 bases). This CDR3 has 14 residues. V dropped 3 bases and J dropped 8 bases, with 16 bases sitting between them. Germline CDR1 ENHRY, CDR2 SYGVKD. CDR3 DNA: TGTGCCATCAGTGACTGGGACTCCCCGGGAGGCTACACCTTC. This gives the protein CAISDWDSPGGYTF.

This chain uses TRBV20-1 with TRBJ2-1; 7 bases are a match to TRBD2. The germline V gene encodes CDR1 DFQATT and CDR2 SNEGSKA (reference sequence). This CDR3 contains 15 residues. J gave up 1 base and V 3 bases, and 6 bases lay outside the gene matches. Here the CDR3 reads CSARVGGRSYNEQFF. The CDR3 DNA follows: TGCAGTGCTAGGGTGGGAGGGAGGTCCTACAATGAGCAGTTCTTC.

The rearrangement joins TRBV10-1 to TRBJ1-2, with D perhaps TRBD1 (6 bases). Trimming shortened V by 2 bases and J by 8 bases, and 12 bases separated the two germline ends. There are 13 residues in the CDR3. CDR1 is WNHNN and CDR2 is SYGVQD in the germline V gene (reference sequence). The CDR3 DNA sequence: TGCGCCAGCAGTGAGAACAGGGCGTCCGGCTACACCTTC. This sequence encodes CASSENRASGYTF.

This chain connects TRBV11-2 to TRBJ2-2; TRBD1 aligns across 9 bases. Looked up from germline, CDR1 is SGHAT and CDR2 is FQNNGV. V lost 3 bases, J lost 4 bases, and 3 bases stayed unmatched. The CDR3 contains 15 residues. The CDR3 loop reads CASSFTGGFTGELFF. CDR3 DNA: TGTGCCAGCAGCTTCACAGGGGGCTTCACCGGGGAGCTGTTTTTT. Filled out from reference TRBV11-2 and TRBJ2-2, the complete variable domain reads EAGVAQSPRYKIIEKRQSVAFWCNPISGHATLYWYQQILGQGPKLLIQFQNNGVVDDSQLPKDRFSAERLKGVDSTLKIQPAKLEDSAVYLCASSFTGGFTGELFFGEGSRLTVL.

The chain couples TRBV5-1 to TRBJ2-1; D is unclear. Germline loops: CDR1 SGHRS, CDR2 YFSETQ. V was pared by 3 bases and J by 0 bases, with 19 bases between. The CDR3 consists of 18 residues. In DNA form, the CDR3 reads TGCGCCAGCAGCTCGATCCCCGATGCGGTTAGCTCCTACAATGAGCAGTTCTTC. Residues: CASSSIPDAVSSYNEQFF.

A few counts support this clonotype. The V gene is TRBV7-9, the J gene TRBJ2-7; 11 nucleotides agree with TRBD1. From germline, CDR1 is SEHNR and CDR2 FQNEAQ (reference sequence). The CDR3 extends over 14 amino acids. The J segment lost 4 bases and the V segment lost 5 bases, leaving 4 bases of the junction unmatched. The CDR3: CASSHRDRGYEQYF. In nucleotides, the CDR3 is TGTGCCAGCAGCCACCGGGACAGGGGGTACGAGCAGTACTTC. Based on the CDR3 plus reference TRBV7-9 and TRBJ2-7, the full variable domain is DTGVSQNPRHKITKRGQNVTFRCDPISEHNRLYWYRQTLGQGPEFLTYFQNEAQLEKSRLLSDRFSAERPKGSFSTLEIQRTEQGDSAMYLCASSHRDRGYEQYFGPGTRLTVT.

This CDR3 reads CASSFRGPGDTQYF. The CDR3 nucleotides are TGTGCCAGCAGTTTCCGGGGCCCTGGAGATACGCAGTATTTT. The chain recombines TRBV12-3 or TRBV12-4 with TRBJ2-3; possibly TRBD1 or TRBD2 for D (5 bases each). The CDR3 contains 14 residues. The germline V and J ends were trimmed by 3 bases and 5 bases, with 12 bases remaining between them.

The V gene is TRBV14, the J gene TRBJ2-6; D remains ambiguous. Germline V gene lookup returns CDR1 SGHDN and CDR2 FVKESK. Trimming left V 0 bases short and J 2 bases short, with 5 bases between. The CDR3 spans 15 residues. The CDR3 nucleotides are TGTGCCAGCAGCCAAGATCGGGCTGGGGCCAACGTCCTGACTTTC. It is translated as CASSQDRAGANVLTF.

V gene TRBV3-1 combines with J gene TRBJ2-7; D may match TRBD1 or TRBD2 (5 bases each). The CDR3 runs to 13 residues. The germline gives CDR1 LGHDT, CDR2 YNNKEL (reference sequence). Trimming took off 4 bases at V and 3 bases at J, with 10 bases between the two ends. CDR3 amino acids: CASSPGRLYEQYV. For the CDR3, the DNA is TGTGCCAGCAGCCCGGGACGGCTCTACGAGCAGTACGTC.

The V gene is TRBV7-9, the J gene TRBJ1-1; TRBD1 might be the D (6 bases). V dropped 3 bases and J dropped 4 bases, with 12 bases sitting between them. CDR1 SEHNR and CDR2 FQNEAQ come from the germline V gene (reference sequence). The CDR3 loop spans 14 amino acids. CDR3 sequence: CASSFTSGATEAFF. The DNA for the CDR3 is TGTGCCAGCAGCTTCACATCGGGGGCCACTGAAGCTTTCTTT.

This clonotype was found a few times. This chain uses TRBV7-9 with TRBJ2-3; D unclear. The CDR3 runs to 11 residues. The germline V and J ends were trimmed by 3 bases and 6 bases, with 4 bases remaining between them. Per the germline V gene, CDR1 is SEHNR and CDR2 is FQNEAQ (reference sequence). CDR3: CASSFPDTQYF. CDR3 DNA: TGTGCCAGCAGCTTTCCGGATACGCAGTATTTT.

This chain links TRBV5-1 with TRBJ2-1; D remains unclear. Germline CDR1 SGHRS, CDR2 YFSETQ. Trimming stripped 2 bases from V and 7 bases from J, with 10 bases between. CDR3 size: 13 residues. The CDR3 is CASSLDNRNEQFF. The CDR3 bases are TGCGCCAGCAGCTTAGATAATAGGAATGAGCAGTTCTTC.